This T cell receptor (beta chain) originates from a study of CXCR3-negative and CXCR3-positive naive CD8 T cells. Study-level background: Sequencing yielded 120 million to 150 million TRB reads, roughly 1.5 +/- 0.3 million per library.

The authors prepared UMI-labeled TRB cDNA libraries by 5' RACE. TCRdb reanalyzed the 5' RACE reads and collapses them to one entry per CDR3 protein, without DNA. The sample table sets out several thousand distinct CDR3 sequences. Regarding the study as a whole: Memory CD8+ cells showed much lower diversity, while both naive subsets displayed comparably high diversity.

Each CD8+ T cell subset was sorted in triplicate, 330,000 or so cells each. Definition of naive CD8+ T cells rested on a CD45RO-CCR7+CD27+CD95- profile. With respect to this clonotype: Its specificity is unknown.

There are 14 residues in the CDR3. Germline loops: CDR1 MNHEY, CDR2 SMNVEV (reference sequence). The chain joins TRBV27 to TRBJ1-6; the D call of TRBD1 rests on TCRdb alone, since no DNA is present to check it. This TCR derives from a human donor in good health. Some clones in this sample may be carry-over from other donors' samples. Sample: naive CXCR3- CD8+ T cells from blood. Subset described: CD45RO-CCR7+CD27+CD95- naive CD8+ T cells lacking CXCR3 (TNR3-). The CDR3 here is CASSLGQDNSPPHF.